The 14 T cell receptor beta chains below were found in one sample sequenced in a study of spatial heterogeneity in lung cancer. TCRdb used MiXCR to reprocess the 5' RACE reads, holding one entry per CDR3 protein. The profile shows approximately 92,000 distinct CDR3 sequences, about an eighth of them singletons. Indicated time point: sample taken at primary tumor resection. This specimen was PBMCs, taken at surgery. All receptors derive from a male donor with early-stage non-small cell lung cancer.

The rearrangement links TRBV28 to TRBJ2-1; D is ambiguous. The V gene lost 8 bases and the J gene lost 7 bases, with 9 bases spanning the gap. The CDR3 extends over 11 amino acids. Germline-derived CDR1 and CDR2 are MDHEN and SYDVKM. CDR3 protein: CASLSRNEQFF. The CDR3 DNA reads TGTGCCAGCCTGTCTAGGAATGAGCAGTTCTTC.

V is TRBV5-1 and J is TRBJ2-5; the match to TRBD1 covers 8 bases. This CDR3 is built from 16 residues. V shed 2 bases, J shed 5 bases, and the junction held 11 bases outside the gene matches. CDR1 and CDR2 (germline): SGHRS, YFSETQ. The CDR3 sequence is CASSFGQGGIAETQYF. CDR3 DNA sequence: TGCGCCAGCAGCTTTGGACAGGGTGGGATTGCGGAGACCCAGTACTTC. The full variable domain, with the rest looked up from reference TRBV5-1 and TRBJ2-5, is KAGVTQTPRYLIKTRGQQVTLSCSPISGHRSVSWYQQTPGQGLQFLFEYFSETQRNKGNFPGRFSGRQFSNSRSEMNVSTLELGDSALYLCASSFGQGGIAETQYFGPGTRLLVL.

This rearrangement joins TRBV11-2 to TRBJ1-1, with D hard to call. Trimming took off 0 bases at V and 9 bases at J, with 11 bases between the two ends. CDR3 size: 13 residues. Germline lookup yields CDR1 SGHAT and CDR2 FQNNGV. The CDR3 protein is CASSLDRSRQAFF. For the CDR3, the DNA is TGTGCCAGCAGCTTAGATCGGTCGCGCCAAGCTTTCTTT.

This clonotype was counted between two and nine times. The CDR3 sequence: CASSLGPLQSEYF. The CDR3 nucleotides are TGTGCCAGCAGCTTAGGCCCCCTGCAATCAGAGTACTTC. V usage is TRBV7-8 and J usage is TRBJ2-5; D gene ambiguous. CDR1 is SGHVS, CDR2 FQNEAQ, per germline. The length of the CDR3 is 13 residues. Trimming removed 1 base from V and 12 bases from J, with 15 bases in between. The entire variable domain, with the rest obtained from reference TRBV7-8 and TRBJ2-5, is as follows: GAGVSQSPRYKVAKRGQDVALRCDPISGHVSLFWYQQALGQGPEFLTYFQNEAQLDKSGLPSDRFFAERPEGSVSTLKIQRTQQEDSAVYLCASSLGPLQSEYFGPGTRLLVL.

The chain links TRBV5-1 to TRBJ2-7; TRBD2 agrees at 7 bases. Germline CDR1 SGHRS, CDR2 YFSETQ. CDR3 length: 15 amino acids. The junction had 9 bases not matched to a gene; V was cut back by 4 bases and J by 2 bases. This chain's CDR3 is CASSTGTTTPYEQYF. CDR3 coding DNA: TGCGCCAGCAGCACCGGGACTACAACCCCCTACGAGCAGTACTTC.

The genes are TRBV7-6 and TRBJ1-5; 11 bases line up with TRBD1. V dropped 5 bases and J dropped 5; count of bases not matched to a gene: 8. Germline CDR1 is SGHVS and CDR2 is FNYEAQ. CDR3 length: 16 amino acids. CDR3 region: CASSKNGTGGDQPQHF. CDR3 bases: TGTGCCAGCAGCAAAAACGGGACAGGGGGAGATCAGCCCCAGCATTTT.

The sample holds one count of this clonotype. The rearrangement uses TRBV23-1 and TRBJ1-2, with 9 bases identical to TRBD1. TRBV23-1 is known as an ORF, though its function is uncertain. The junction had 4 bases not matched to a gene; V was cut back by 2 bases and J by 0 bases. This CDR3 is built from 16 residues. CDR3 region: CASSQVTGGPNYGYTF. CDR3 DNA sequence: TGCGCCAGCAGTCAAGTCACAGGGGGCCCTAACTATGGCTACACCTTC.

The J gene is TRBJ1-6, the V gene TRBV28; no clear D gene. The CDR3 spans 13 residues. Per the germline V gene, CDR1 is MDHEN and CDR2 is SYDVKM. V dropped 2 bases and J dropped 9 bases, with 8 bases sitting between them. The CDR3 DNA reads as TGTGCCAGCAGTTTAACGAGGGCTTCACCCCTCCACTTT. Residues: CASSLTRASPLHF.

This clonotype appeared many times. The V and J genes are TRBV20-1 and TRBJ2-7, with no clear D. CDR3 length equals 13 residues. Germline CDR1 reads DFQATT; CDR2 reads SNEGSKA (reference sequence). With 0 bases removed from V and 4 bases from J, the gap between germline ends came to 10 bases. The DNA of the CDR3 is TGCAGTGCTAGAGACCCTCGTGGTTACGAGCAGTACTTC. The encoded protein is CSARDPRGYEQYF.

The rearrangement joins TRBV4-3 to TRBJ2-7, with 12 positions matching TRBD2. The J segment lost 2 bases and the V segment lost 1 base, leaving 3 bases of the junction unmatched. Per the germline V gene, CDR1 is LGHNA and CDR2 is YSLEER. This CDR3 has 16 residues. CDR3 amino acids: CASSQGRTSGTYEQYF. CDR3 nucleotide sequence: TGCGCCAGCAGCCAAGGTAGGACTAGCGGGACCTACGAGCAGTACTTC.

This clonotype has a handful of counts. CDR3 nucleotide sequence: TGTGCCAGCAGCCAAGATCGATATATAGCGGGGGAGTCACACACCGGGGAGCTGTTTTTT. Translation gives CASSQDRYIAGESHTGELFF. The chain couples TRBV3-1 to TRBJ2-2; 9 positions match TRBD2. V was clipped by 0 bases and J by 3 bases; unmatched bases: 14. The CDR3 covers 20 residues. Germline-derived CDR1 and CDR2 are LGHDT and YNNKEL (reference sequence).

The DNA of the CDR3 is TGCGCCAGCAGCCGAGAGCCGACAGGGAGCTCCTACGAGCAGTACTTC. Translation gives CASSREPTGSSYEQYF. The chain has TRBV5-1 and TRBJ2-7; the match to TRBD1 covers 7 bases. V lost 4 bases and J lost 0; bases outside the gene matches: 10. Germline CDR1 SGHRS, CDR2 YFSETQ. The CDR3 runs 16 residues.

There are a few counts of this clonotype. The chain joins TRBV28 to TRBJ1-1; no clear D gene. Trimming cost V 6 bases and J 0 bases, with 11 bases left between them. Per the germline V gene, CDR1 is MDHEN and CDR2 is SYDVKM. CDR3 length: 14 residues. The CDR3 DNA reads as TGTGCCAGCAGGACCACACCGATGAACACTGAAGCTTTCTTT. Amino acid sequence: CASRTTPMNTEAFF.

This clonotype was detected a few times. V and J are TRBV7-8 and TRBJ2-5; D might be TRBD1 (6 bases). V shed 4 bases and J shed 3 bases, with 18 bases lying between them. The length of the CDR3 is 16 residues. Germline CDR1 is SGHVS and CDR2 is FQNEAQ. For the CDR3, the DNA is TGTGCCAGCAGCTACCGCCTTTTAGACAGGAAAGAGACCCAGTACTTC. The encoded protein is CASSYRLLDRKETQYF.